The subject of this entry is one T cell receptor (beta chain). There are 15 residues in the CDR3. Germline V gene sequence: CDR1 KGHDR, CDR2 SFDVKD. The V end lost 3 bases, the J end lost 6 bases, and 13 bases lay between the germline ends. Clones were sequenced by immunoSEQ multiplex PCR, and TCRdb holds only the in-frame ones, with some missing. This repertoire shows 130,000 to 150,000 clones, roughly 85% found once; its top ten account for about 8%. These data come from a study of blood T cell repertoires in COVID-19. Overall study context: Samples of COVID-19 (acute and convalescent) were obtained from the United States, Italy and Spain. Nucleic acid was either cDNA or gDNA, and it came from T cells, B-cell-depleted T cells, or PBMCs.

The sequence was collected from a woman aged 60-75 years with COVID-19, enrolled during active disease. The gene calls are TRBV24-1 and TRBJ2-2; a possible D gene is TRBD1 (6 bases). The specimen sequenced was peripheral blood. CDR3 coding DNA: TGTGCCACCAGTGATGAAGGACAGAATCCCGGGGAGCTGTTTTTT. This encodes CATSDEGQNPGELFF.